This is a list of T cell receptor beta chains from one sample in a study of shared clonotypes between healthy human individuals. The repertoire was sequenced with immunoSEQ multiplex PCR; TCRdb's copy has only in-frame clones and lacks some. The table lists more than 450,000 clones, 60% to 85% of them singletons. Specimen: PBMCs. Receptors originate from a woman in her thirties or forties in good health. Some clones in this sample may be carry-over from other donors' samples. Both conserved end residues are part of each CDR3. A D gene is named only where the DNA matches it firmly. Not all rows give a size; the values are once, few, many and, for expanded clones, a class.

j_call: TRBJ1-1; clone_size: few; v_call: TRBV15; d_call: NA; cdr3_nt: TGTGCCACCAGCAGAGACAGGGACACTGAAGCTTTCTTT; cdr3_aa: CATSRDRDTEAFF
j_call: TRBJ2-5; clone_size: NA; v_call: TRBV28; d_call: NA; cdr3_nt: TGTGCCAGCAGTTTAAGGGCCCTTGGGGGAGGACGACTCGGTCCAGGGGAGACCCAGTACTTC; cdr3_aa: CASSLRALGGGRLGPGETQYF
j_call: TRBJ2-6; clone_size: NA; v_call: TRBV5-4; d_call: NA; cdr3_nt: TGTGCCGGGGAGAATGGATACGGGGCCAACGTCCTGACTTTC; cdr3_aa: CAGENGYGANVLTF
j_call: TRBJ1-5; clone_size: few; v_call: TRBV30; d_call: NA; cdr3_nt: TGTGCCTGGAGTGTAGGGGGTGACTATAGCAATCAGCCCCAGCATTTT; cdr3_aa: CAWSVGGDYSNQPQHF
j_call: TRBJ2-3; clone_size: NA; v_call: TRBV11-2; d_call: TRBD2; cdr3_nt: TGTGCCAGCAGCTTCGGACTAGCGGGATTCACAGATACGCAGTATTTT; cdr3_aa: CASSFGLAGFTDTQYF
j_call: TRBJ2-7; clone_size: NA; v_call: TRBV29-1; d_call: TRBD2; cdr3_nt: TGCAGCGTGGACGCCGGGGGGACCGACGAGCAGTACTTC; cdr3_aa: CSVDAGGTDEQYF
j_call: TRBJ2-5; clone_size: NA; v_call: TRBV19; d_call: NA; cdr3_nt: TGTGCCAGTAGTACGACGGGAACGGTGGAGACCCAGTACTTC; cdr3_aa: CASSTTGTVETQYF
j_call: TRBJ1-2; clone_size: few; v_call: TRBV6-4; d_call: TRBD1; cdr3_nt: TGTGCCAGCAGTGAAGGGCAGGGGGCCGATGGCTACACCTTC; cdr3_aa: CASSEGQGADGYTF
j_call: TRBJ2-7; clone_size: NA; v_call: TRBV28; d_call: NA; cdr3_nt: TGTGCCAGCAGTTATTCAGCCGGAGAGCAGTACTTC; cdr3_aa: CASSYSAGEQYF
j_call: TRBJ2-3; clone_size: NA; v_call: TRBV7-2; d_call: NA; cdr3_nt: TGTGCCAGCAGCTTAAGGGCCCGGGATACGCAGTATTTT; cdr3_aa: CASSLRARDTQYF
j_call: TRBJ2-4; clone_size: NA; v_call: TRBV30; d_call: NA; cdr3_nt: TGTGCCTGGGGGGACACTATAGCCAAAAACATTCAGTACTTC; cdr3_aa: CAWGDTIAKNIQYF
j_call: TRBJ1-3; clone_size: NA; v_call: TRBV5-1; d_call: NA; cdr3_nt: TGCGCCAGCAGCTTCGAGGGTACTGACACCATATATTTT; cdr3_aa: CASSFEGTDTIYF
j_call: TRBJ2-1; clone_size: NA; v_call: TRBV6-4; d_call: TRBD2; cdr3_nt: TGTGCCAGCAGTGACCAAGCGGGGGAGGGGAATGAGCAGTTCTTC; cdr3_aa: CASSDQAGEGNEQFF
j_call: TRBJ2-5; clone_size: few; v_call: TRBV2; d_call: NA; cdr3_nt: TGTGCCAGCACCGCTCAGGGTCCGGATTATCAAGAGACCCAGTACTTC; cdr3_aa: CASTAQGPDYQETQYF
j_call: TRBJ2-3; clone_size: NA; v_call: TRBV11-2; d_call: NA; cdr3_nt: TGTGCCAGCAGCTTATTTGCAGGGGTCGGCACAGATACGCAGTATTTT; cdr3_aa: CASSLFAGVGTDTQYF
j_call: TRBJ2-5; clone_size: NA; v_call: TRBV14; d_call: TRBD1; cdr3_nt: TGTGCCAGCAGCCAGTCCCTTATCCGGGACAGTCGAGAGACCCAGTACTTC; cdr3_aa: CASSQSLIRDSRETQYF
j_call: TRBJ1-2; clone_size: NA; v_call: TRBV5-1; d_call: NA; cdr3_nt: TGCGCCAGCAGCTTGTCTGACAGCGCTAACTATGGCTACACCTTC; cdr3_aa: CASSLSDSANYGYTF
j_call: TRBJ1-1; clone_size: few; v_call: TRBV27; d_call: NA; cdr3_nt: TGTGCCAGCAGCCCATACCACAGGGTTCGGAACACTGAAGCTTTCTTT; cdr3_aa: CASSPYHRVRNTEAFF
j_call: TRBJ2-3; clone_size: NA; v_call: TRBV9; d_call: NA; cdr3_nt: TGTGCCAGCAGCACATCGACCGGGGCCTTTGGGGATACGCAGTATTTT; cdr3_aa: CASSTSTGAFGDTQYF
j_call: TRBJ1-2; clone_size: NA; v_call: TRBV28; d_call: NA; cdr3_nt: TGTGCCAGCAGTTCCAGGGGTTATGGCTACACCTTC; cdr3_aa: CASSSRGYGYTF